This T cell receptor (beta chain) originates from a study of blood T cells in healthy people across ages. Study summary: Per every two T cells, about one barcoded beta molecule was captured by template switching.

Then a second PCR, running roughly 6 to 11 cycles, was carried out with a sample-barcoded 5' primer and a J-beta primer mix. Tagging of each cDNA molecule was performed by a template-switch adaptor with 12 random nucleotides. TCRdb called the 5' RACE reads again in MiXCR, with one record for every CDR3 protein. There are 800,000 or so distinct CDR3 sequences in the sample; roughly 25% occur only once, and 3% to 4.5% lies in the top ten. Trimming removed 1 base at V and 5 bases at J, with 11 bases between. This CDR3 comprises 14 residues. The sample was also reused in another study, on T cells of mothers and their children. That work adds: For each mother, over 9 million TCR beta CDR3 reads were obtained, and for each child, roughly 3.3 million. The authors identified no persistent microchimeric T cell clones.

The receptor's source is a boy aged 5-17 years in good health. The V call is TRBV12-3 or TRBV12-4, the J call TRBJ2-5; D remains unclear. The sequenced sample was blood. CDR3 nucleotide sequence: TGTGCCAGCAGTTTAGGGGTGGGTTTGGAGACCCAGTACTTC. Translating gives CASSLGVGLETQYF.